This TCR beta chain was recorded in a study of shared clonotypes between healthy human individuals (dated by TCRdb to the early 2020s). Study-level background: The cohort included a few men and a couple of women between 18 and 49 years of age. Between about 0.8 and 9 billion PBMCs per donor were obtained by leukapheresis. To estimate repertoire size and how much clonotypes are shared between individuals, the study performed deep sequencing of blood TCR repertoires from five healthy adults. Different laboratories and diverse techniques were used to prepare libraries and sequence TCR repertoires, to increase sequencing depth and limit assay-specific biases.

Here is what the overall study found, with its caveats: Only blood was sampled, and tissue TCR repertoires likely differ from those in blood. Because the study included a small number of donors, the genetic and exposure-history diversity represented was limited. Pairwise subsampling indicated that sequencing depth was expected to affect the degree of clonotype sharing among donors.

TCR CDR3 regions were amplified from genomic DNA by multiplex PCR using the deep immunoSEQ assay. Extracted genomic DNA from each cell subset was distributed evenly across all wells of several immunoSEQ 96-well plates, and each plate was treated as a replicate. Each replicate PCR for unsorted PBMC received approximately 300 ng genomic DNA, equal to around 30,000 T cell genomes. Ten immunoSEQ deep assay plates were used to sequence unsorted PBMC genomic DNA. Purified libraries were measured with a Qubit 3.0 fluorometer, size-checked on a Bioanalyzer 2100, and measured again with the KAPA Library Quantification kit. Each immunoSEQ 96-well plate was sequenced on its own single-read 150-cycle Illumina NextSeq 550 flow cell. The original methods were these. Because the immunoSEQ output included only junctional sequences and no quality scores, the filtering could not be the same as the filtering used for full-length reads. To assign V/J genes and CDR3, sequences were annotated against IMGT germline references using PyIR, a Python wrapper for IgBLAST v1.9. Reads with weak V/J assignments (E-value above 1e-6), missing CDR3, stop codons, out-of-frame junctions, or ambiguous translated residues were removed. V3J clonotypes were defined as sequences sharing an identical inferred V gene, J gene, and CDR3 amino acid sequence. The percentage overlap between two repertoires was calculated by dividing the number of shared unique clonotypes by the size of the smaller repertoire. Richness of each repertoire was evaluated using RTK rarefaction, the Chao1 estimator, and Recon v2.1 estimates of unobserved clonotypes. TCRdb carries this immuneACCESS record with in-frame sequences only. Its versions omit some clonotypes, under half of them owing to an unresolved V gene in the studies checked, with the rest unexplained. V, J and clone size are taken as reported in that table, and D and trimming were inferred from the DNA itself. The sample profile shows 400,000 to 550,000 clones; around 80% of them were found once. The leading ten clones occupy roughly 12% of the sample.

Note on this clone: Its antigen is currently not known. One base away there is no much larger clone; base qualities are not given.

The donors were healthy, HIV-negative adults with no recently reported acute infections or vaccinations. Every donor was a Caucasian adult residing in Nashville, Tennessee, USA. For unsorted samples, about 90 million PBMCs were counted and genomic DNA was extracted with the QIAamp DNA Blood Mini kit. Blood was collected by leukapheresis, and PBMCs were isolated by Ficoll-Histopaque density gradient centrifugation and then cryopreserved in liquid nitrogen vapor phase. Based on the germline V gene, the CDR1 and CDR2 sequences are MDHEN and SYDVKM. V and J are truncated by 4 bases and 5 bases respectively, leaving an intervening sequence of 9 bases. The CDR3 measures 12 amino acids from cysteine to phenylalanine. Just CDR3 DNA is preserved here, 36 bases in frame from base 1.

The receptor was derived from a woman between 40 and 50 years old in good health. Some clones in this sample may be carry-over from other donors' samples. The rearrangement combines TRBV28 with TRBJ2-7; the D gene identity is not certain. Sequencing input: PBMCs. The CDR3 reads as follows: CASSSMVDEQYF. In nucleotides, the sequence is TGTGCCAGCAGTTCTATGGTAGACGAGCAGTACTTC.